This passage covers 4 T cell receptor beta chains from one sample sequenced in a study of PD-L1 blockade in urothelial cancer. The repertoire was sequenced with immunoSEQ multiplex PCR; TCRdb's copy has only in-frame clones and lacks some. The sample has tens of thousands of clones, about 83% seen once. Time point denoted: pretreatment peripheral blood. The sequenced sample was PBMCs, obtained around atezolizumab (anti-PD-L1) treatment. The receptor set was obtained from a man in his sixties with urothelial cancer.

Of note for this clone: A junction end diverges from the germline sequence, so it may reflect a read error. The CDR3, as DNA: TGTGCCAGCAGTTACTCATCTAGCGGCCCCTCCTCCGAGCAGTACTTC. This codes for CASSYSSSGPSSEQYF. V usage is TRBV6-5 and J usage is TRBJ2-7; 7 nucleotides match TRBD2. Per germline, CDR1 MNHEY and CDR2 SVGAGI. The CDR3 length is 16 residues.

J is TRBJ2-4 and V is TRBV28, with a tentative D call TRBD2 (5 bases). Germline CDR1 and CDR2: MDHEN and SYDVKM. This CDR3 spans 15 amino acids. Trimming pared 8 bases from V and 6 bases from J, leaving 20 bases between. The CDR3 DNA is TGTGCCAGCGGTCCGTCCCGGGTTGGGAGAAACATTCAGTACTTC. Translated, it gives CASGPSRVGRNIQYF.

CDR3 protein: CASSLGQSSYEQYF. DNA of the CDR3: TGTGCCAGCTCACTGGGACAGTCAAGCTACGAGCAGTACTTC. This chain connects TRBV18 to TRBJ2-7, with 7 bases lining up with TRBD1. CDR1 and CDR2 from the germline V gene are KGHSH and LQKENI. The J segment lost 3 bases and the V segment lost 4 bases, leaving 6 bases of the junction unmatched. The CDR3 runs 14 residues.

The rearrangement uses TRBV7-9 and TRBJ2-7, with D maybe TRBD2 (6 bases). The length of the CDR3 is 14 residues. V lost 5 bases and J lost 3, with 14 bases in between. In germline, CDR1 is SEHNR, CDR2 FQNEAQ (reference sequence). The CDR3 loop is CASSPVGSGYEQYF. Here the CDR3 DNA reads TGTGCCAGCAGCCCAGTCGGGAGTGGCTACGAGCAGTACTTC.